A single sample gave rise to the 8 T cell receptor beta chains below, sequenced in a study of cytomegalovirus exposure and HLA in healthy donors. Use of 60 Vbeta and 13 Jbeta primers characterized the PCR. Data came from immunoSEQ multiplex PCR; TCRdb stores just in-frame clones and leaves some out. Its listing shows about 200,000 clones. Sequenced material: PBMCs. These receptor sequences come from a woman between 25 and 40 years old in good health and CMV-seropositive.

The rearrangement joins TRBV4-3 to TRBJ2-2; 9 nucleotides align to TRBD2. The junction had 3 bases not matched to a gene; V was cut back by 0 bases and J by 1 base. The CDR3 loop spans 17 amino acids. CDR1 and CDR2 from the germline V gene are LGHNA and YSLEER. In nucleotides, the CDR3 is TGCGCCAGCAGCCAAGAATTGACTAGCGGGAACACCGGGGAGCTGTTTTTT. This sequence encodes CASSQELTSGNTGELFF.

V usage is TRBV18 and J usage is TRBJ1-1; D may be TRBD1 (5 bases). This CDR3 spans 15 amino acids. Germline CDR1 KGHSH, CDR2 LQKENI. V was shortened by 0 bases and J by 1 base, with 9 bases between the two germline ends. The CDR3 reads CASSPPGRENTEAFF. The CDR3 bases are TGTGCCAGCTCACCACCGGGCAGGGAGAACACTGAAGCTTTCTTT. Based on the CDR3 plus reference TRBV18 and TRBJ1-1, the full variable domain is NAGVMQNPRHLVRRRGQEARLRCSPMKGHSHVYWYRQLPEEGLKFMVYLQKENIIDESGMPKERFSAEFPKEGPSILRIQQVVRGDSAAYFCASSPPGRENTEAFFGQGTRLTVV.

The chain recombines TRBV5-6 with TRBJ1-2, with TRBD1 matching over 7 bases. V trimming: 6 bases; J trimming: 1 base; junction bases outside the gene matches: 9. The CDR3 consists of 15 residues. The germline gives CDR1 SGHDT, CDR2 YYEEEE. CDR3 protein: CASTLARGYNYGYTF. In nucleotides, the CDR3 is TGTGCCAGCACCTTAGCCAGGGGGTATAACTATGGCTACACCTTC.

This chain connects TRBV5-8 to TRBJ2-2; the match to TRBD1 covers 7 bases. J was trimmed by 3 bases and V by 1 base; bases with no gene match: 6. Germline V CDR1 and CDR2: SGHTS, YDEGEE. The CDR3 sequence is 16 residues long. The CDR3 bases are TGTGCCAGCAGCTTGCACGGGACAGTGGACACCGGGGAGCTGTTTTTT. Its translation: CASSLHGTVDTGELFF.

The genes are TRBV7-2 and TRBJ1-2; D uncertain. The V and J ends lost 5 bases and 4 bases respectively, with 8 bases between them. Germline CDR1 reads SGHTA; CDR2 reads FQGNSA. The CDR3 contains 12 residues. The CDR3 region has the DNA TGTGCCAGCAGCACTCGTAGCTATGGCTACACCTTC. It specifies CASSTRSYGYTF.

The rearrangement uses TRBV11-2 and TRBJ2-1, with a weak D call TRBD1 (6 bases). This CDR3 is built from 14 residues. V lost 4 bases and J 2 bases, leaving 9 bases between the germline ends. Germline V CDR1 and CDR2: SGHAT, FQNNGV. The CDR3 loop is CASSSGQTYNEQFF. CDR3 coding DNA: TGTGCCAGCAGCTCAGGACAGACCTACAATGAGCAGTTCTTC.

The chain combines TRBV7-8 with TRBJ2-6; TRBD1 might be the D (6 bases). V lost 3 bases and J 4 bases, leaving 13 bases between the germline ends. This CDR3 comprises 16 residues. The germline V gene encodes CDR1 SGHVS and CDR2 FQNEAQ. CDR3 sequence: CASSFLGGTGANVLTF. CDR3 sequence (DNA): TGTGCCAGCAGCTTTTTAGGGGGTACCGGGGCCAACGTCCTGACTTTC.

This sequence joins TRBV21-1 and TRBJ1-6; no check of the table's D call, TRBD1, against the DNA was made. TRBV21-1 is classified as a pseudogene. The CDR3 spans 17 residues. CDR3 sequence (DNA): TGTGCCAGCAGCACTCACCTCGAGGGGGACAGGGAATCACCCCTCCACTTT. Protein: CASSTHLEGDRESPLHF.